The clone carrying this T cell receptor beta chain occurred many times. The antigen remains unidentified. The data belong to a study of spatial heterogeneity in lung cancer. Study summary: The correlation between TCR transcript counts in tumor regions and a T cell module score from matched bulk RNA-seq was strong. Study-level findings and limits: For tumor T cells, estimated coverage reached only around 7% (alpha) and around 13% (beta). Counts of expanded alpha and beta TCRs within tumors tracked the tumor nonsynonymous mutation count.

Germline lookup yields CDR1 LNHDA and CDR2 SQIVND (reference sequence). CDR3 length equals 14 residues. V trimming: 8 bases; J trimming: 7 bases; junction bases outside the gene matches: 11. Time point defined: sample taken at primary tumor resection. Whole RNA was taken from tumor, nontumor lung or frozen PBMC; it was then sequenced unsorted. Individual TCR cDNA molecules each bore their own unique molecular identifier. Each CDR3 protein gets one entry after TCRdb re-called the 5' RACE reads with MiXCR. The data show some 6,200 distinct CDR3 sequences, 11% to 15% seen once. The sample in question was lung tumor tissue, obtained at surgery. The source of this sequence is a male donor with early-stage non-small cell lung cancer. V gene TRBV19 combines with J gene TRBJ1-2; 9 nucleotides line up with TRBD1. The DNA of the CDR3 is TGTGCCAGTCATGGTTCGGGACAGGGATTTGGCTACACCTTC. Translating gives CASHGSGQGFGYTF. The full variable domain, in which reference TRBV19 and TRBJ1-2 provide the parts outside the CDR3, is DGGITQSPKYLFRKEGQNVTLSCEQNLNHDAMYWYRQDPGQGLRLIYYSQIVNDFQKGDIAEGYSVSREKKESFPLTVTSAQKNPTAFYLCASHGSGQGFGYTFGSGTRLTVV.